This TCR beta chain was profiled in a study of cytomegalovirus exposure and HLA in healthy donors. Whole-study findings and limits: Within an earlier analysis, most TCR beta V segments proved productive either about 87% or about 30% of the time.

As to this clone: Its antigen is unidentified.

Primers included in the PCR were 60 Vbeta and 13 Jbeta primers. Some clones are missing from TCRdb's copy, which holds only in-frame ones; the method was immunoSEQ multiplex PCR. The sample holds over 110,000 clones, approximately 78% seen once. The CDR3 runs 14 residues. V gave up 10 bases and J gave up 4 bases; unmatched junction bases: 11. Germline lookup yields CDR1 SGHVS and CDR2 FQNEAQ. The V gene is TRBV7-8, the J gene TRBJ1-2; TRBD1 agrees at 8 bases. Sequences were obtained from PBMCs. The TCR sequence derives from a woman younger than 35 in good health and CMV-seropositive. For the CDR3, the DNA is TGTGCCACCGATCCGGACAGGGCGGCCTATGGCTACACCTTC. Translated: CATDPDRAAYGYTF.